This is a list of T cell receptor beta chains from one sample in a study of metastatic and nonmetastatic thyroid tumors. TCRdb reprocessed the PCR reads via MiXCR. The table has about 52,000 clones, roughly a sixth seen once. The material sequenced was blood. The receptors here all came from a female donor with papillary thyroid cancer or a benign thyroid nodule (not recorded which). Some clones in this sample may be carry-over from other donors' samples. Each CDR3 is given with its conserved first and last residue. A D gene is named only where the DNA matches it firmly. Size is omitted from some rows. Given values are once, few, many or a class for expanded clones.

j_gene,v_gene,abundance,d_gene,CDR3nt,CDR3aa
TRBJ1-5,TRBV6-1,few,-,TGTGCCAGCAGTTGCGGGTGGTTAGGCAATCAGCCCCAGCATTTT,CASSCGWLGNQPQHF
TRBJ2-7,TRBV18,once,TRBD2,TGTGCCAGCTCTCTCAGCGGACTAGCTGGCGAGCAGTACTTC,CASSLSGLAGEQYF
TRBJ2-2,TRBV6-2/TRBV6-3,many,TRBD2,TGTGCCAGCAGAGGGACTGGGACTAGCGGTAACACCGGGGAGCTGTTTTTT,CASRGTGTSGNTGELFF
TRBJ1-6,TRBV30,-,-,TGTGCCTGGAGTCCCCGACTGAGCTCCTATAATTCACCCCTCCACTTT,CAWSPRLSSYNSPLHF
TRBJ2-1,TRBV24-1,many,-,TGTGCCACCAGTGATCCGGAGGTTGAGAATGAGCAGTTCTTC,CATSDPEVENEQFF
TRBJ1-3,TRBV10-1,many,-,TGCGCCAGCAGTGAGTCGATCCCGGGACTTGGAAACACCATATATTTT,CASSESIPGLGNTIYF
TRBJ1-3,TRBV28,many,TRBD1,TGTGCCAGCAGTCCACGAATATTCGGGACAGGGGGCTCTGGAAACACCATATATTTT,CASSPRIFGTGGSGNTIYF
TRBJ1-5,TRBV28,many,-,TGTGCCAGCAATTCGGGGGGTACCCATCAGCCCCAGCATTTT,CASNSGGTHQPQHF
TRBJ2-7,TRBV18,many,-,TGTGCCAGCTCACCACGGAGGGACGAGCAGTACTTC,CASSPRRDEQYF
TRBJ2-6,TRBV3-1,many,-,TGTGCCAGCAGCCAAGGTTTCTCTGGGGCCAACGTCCTGACTTTC,CASSQGFSGANVLTF
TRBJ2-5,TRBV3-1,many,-,TGTGCCAGCAGCCAAGGACGACGGGGGCTGGGAGAGACCCAGTACTTC,CASSQGRRGLGETQYF
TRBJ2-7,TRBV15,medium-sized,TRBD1,TGTGCCACCAGCAGAGAGGCGACAGGGGGCTACGAGCAGTACTTC,CATSREATGGYEQYF
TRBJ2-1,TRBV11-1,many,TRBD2,TGTGCCAGCAGCCGAAGCAATCTCAAGCGGGAGGGCCGCAATGAGCAGTTCTTC,CASSRSNLKREGRNEQFF
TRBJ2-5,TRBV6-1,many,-,TGTGCCAGTCTCCGGGACATAGGGGTCGAGACCCAGTACTTC,CASLRDIGVETQYF
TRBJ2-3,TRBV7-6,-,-,TGTGACAGCAGCCTAGGGGCGGGCGCAGGTACGCAGTATTTT,CDSSLGAGAGTQYF
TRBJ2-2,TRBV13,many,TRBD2,TGTGCCAGCAGCCGCGGGGCTAGCGGGAGTTACCGGAACACCGGGGAGCTGTTTTTT,CASSRGASGSYRNTGELFF
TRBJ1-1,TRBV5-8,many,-,TGTGCCAGCAGTGAAGGGACGGGGAACACTGAAGCTTTCTTT,CASSEGTGNTEAFF
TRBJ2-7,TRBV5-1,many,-,TGCGCCAGCAGCCCAACTAGTAGCTACGAGCAGTACTTC,CASSPTSSYEQYF
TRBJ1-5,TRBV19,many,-,TGTGCCAGTAGTCAAGGGCTAGGACCCCAGCATTTT,CASSQGLGPQHF
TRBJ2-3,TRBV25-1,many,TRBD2,TGTGCCAGCAGTGCTCACCCCCTAGCGGGAGGGACAGATACGCAGTATTTT,CASSAHPLAGGTDTQYF
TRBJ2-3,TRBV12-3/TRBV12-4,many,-,TGTGCCAGCAGTGTGGGGGATACGCAGTATTTT,CASSVGDTQYF
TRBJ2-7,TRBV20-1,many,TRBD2,TGCAGTGCCCTACGACTAGCGGGATATAGGACCTACGAGCAGTACTTC,CSALRLAGYRTYEQYF
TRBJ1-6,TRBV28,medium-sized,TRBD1,TGTGCCAGCAGGACAGGGAGACATAATTCACCCCTCCACTTT,CASRTGRHNSPLHF
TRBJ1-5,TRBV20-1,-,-,TGCAGTGCTAGAGGAGTGGGGCCGAGCAATCAGCCCCAGCATTTT,CSARGVGPSNQPQHF
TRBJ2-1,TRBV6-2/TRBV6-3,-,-,TGTGCCAGCAGTTACTCTGAGAGAAATGAGCAGTTCTTC,CASSYSERNEQFF
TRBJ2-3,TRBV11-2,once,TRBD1,TGTGCCAGCAGCTTAGACCTCAGGGGGAAGAGACGCACAGATACGCAGTATTTT,CASSLDLRGKRRTDTQYF
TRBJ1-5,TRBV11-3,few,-,TGTGCCAGCAGCCTAAACAGGAGAAGCAATCAGCCCCAGCATTTT,CASSLNRRSNQPQHF
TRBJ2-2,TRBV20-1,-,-,TGCAGTGCTAGAGAGGGCGGGGTGAACACCGGGGAGCTGTTTTTT,CSAREGGVNTGELFF
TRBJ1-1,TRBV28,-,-,-,CASSFAEGAGDTEALF
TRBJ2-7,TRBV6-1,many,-,TGTGCCAGCAGTCCCACTCACGGCTACGAGCAGTACTTC,CASSPTHGYEQYF
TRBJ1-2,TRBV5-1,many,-,TGCGCCAGCAGCTTGGACCCCTTGAGTGGCTACACCTTC,CASSLDPLSGYTF
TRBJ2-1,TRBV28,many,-,TGTGCCAGCAGTTCGTCGAGACCCAGACGGGGGTACAATGAGCAGTTCTTC,CASSSSRPRRGYNEQFF
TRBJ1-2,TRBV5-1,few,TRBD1,TGCGCCAGCAGCTTGGTCCCAGGGGGCCGCGACTATGGCTACACCTTC,CASSLVPGGRDYGYTF
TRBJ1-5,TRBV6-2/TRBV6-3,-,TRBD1,TGTGCCAGCAGGGGACAGTCGTATAGCAATCAGCCCCAGCATTTT,CASRGQSYSNQPQHF
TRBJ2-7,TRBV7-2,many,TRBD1,TGTGCCAGCAGCTTCTGGACAGGGGCACTCGAGCAGTACTTC,CASSFWTGALEQYF
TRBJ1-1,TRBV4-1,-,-,TGCGCCAGCAGCCAAGGGGTGGGGGGTACTGAAGCTTTCTTT,CASSQGVGGTEAFF
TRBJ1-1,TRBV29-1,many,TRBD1,TGCAGCGCGGGACAGGGAATTACTGAAGCTTTCTTT,CSAGQGITEAFF
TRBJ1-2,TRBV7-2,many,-,TGTGCCAGCAGCTACCCCCCTGGCCCCCGACAGTCTAACTATGGCTACACCTTC,CASSYPPGPRQSNYGYTF
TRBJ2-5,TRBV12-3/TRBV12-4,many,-,TGTGCCAGCAGAGTCAGTGAGGAAGAGACCCAGTACTTC,CASRVSEEETQYF
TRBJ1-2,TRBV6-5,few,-,TGTGCCAGCAGCTACAACCGACAGTATGGCTACACCTTC,CASSYNRQYGYTF